The 16 T cell receptor beta chains below all came from one sample that was sequenced in a study of T cells in women clearing cervical HPV infection (dated by TCRdb to 2016 to 2019). The method behind the library was the immunoSEQ multiplex PCR assay. In its TCRdb copy, this immuneACCESS table keeps in-frame sequences only and misses some clones. Where compared with another copy, unresolved V genes explain less than half of these, and the others have no known cause. The table of this sample itemizes around 25,000 clones. Around 10% of the sample comes from the top ten. The specimen was blood buffy coat. Source of these receptors: a woman aged 18 to 69 with a cervical HPV16 infection that either progressed to CIN3+ or cleared (not recorded which).

Details on this clone: The read ends 3 residues early relative to the CDR3; the germline J gene fills the gap. The chain couples TRBV4-1 to TRBJ1-2, with 7 bases aligning to TRBD1. V was pared by 5 bases and J by 4 bases, with 7 bases of the junction left unmatched. The germline V gene has CDR1 MGHRA and CDR2 YSYEKL. This CDR3 comprises 14 residues. This CDR3 is CASSATGDSYGYTF. Partial CDR3 DNA: TGCGCCAGCAGCGCCACAGGGGACAGCTATGGC.

Worth noting for this clone: With the read ending 3 residues before the CDR3 end, the germline J gene is used to fill in that end. The chain is built from TRBV5-6 and TRBJ1-6; TRBD1 aligns across 9 bases. This CDR3 is built from 14 residues. The ends lost 4 bases at V and 8 bases at J; junction bases unmatched: 4. Germline loops: CDR1 SGHDT, CDR2 YYEEEE. The CDR3 region is CASSQTGGDSPLHF. Incomplete CDR3 DNA: TGTGCCAGCAGCCAAACAGGGGGCGATTCACCC.

Notes on this clone: The read comes to an end 3 residues before the CDR3 does, leaving the germline J gene to fill in the end. The V and J genes are TRBV30 and TRBJ1-2, with 9 nucleotides matching TRBD1. Per the germline V gene, CDR1 is GTSNPN and CDR2 is SVGIG (reference sequence). This CDR3 contains 13 residues. This chain's CDR3 is CAWSTGGFYDYTF. CDR3 DNA, as far as it was read: TGTGCCTGGAGTACAGGGGGCTTTTACGAC. Filled out from reference TRBV30 and TRBJ1-2, the complete variable domain reads SQTIHQWPATLVQPVGSPLSLECTVEGTSNPNLYWYRQAAGRGLQLLFYSVGIGQISSEVPQNLSASRPQDRQFILSSKKLLLSDSGFYLCAWSTGGFYDYTFGSGTRLTVV.

Concerning this clone: The read comes to an end 3 residues before the CDR3 does, leaving the germline J gene to fill in the end. This sequence joins TRBV6-2 or TRBV6-3 and TRBJ2-7; D perhaps matches TRBD2 (5 bases). The CDR3 contains 16 residues. V was clipped by 8 bases and J by 6 bases, with 26 bases between them. The germline gives CDR1 MNHEY, CDR2 SVGEGT. The DNA read from the CDR3 is TGTGCCAGCGGGTTTGGAGTAACAGATCCAGAGGGCGAG. This sequence encodes CASGFGVTDPEGE. From start to end, the CDR3 is CASGFGVTDPEGEQYF.

CDR3 bases read: TGTGCCAGTAGTATACAGGGGTCCTACAATGAG. This sequence encodes CASSIQGSYNE. In full, the CDR3 reads CASSIQGSYNEQFF. J is TRBJ2-1 and V is TRBV19, with D possibly TRBD1 on 6 matching bases. The read halts 3 residues ahead of the CDR3 end, with the missing end drawn from the germline J gene. The germline V and J ends were trimmed by 2 bases and 1 base, with 6 bases remaining between them. The CDR3 contains 14 residues. Per the germline V gene, CDR1 is LNHDA and CDR2 is SQIVND (reference sequence). Full variable domain (rest looked up from reference TRBV19 and TRBJ2-1): DGGITQSPKYLFRKEGQNVTLSCEQNLNHDAMYWYRQDPGQGLRLIYYSQIVNDFQKGDIAEGYSVSREKKESFPLTVTSAQKNPTAFYLCASSIQGSYNEQFFGPGTRLTVL.

Details on this clone: The read comes to an end 3 residues before the CDR3 does, leaving the germline J gene to fill in the end. The chain is built from TRBV7-6 and TRBJ1-1, with a possible D match to TRBD1 (6 bases). In germline, CDR1 is SGHVS, CDR2 FNYEAQ. This CDR3 is built from 15 residues. Trimming shortened V by 5 bases and J by 5 bases, and 18 bases separated the two germline ends. CDR3 amino acids: CASSIQGPRATEAFF. The covered CDR3 bases are TGTGCCAGCAGCATCCAGGGGCCGAGGGCAACTGAA.

In regard to this clone: The read falls 3 residues short of the CDR3 end, and the missing part is taken from the germline J gene. The chain links TRBV6-2 or TRBV6-3 to TRBJ1-5; possible D gene TRBD1, 6 bases. Germline-derived CDR1 and CDR2 are MNHEY and SVGEGT. The CDR3 totals 15 residues. Trimming stripped 5 bases from V and 0 bases from J, with 11 bases between. The CDR3 spells CASSGTLYSNQPQHF. The covered CDR3 bases are TGTGCCAGCAGTGGGACACTTTATAGCAATCAGCCC.

Remarks on this clone: From the germline J gene comes the end of the CDR3, since the read stops 3 residues before it. The chain employs TRBV5-6 and TRBJ2-5, with D uncertain. The germline V and J ends were trimmed by 2 bases and 5 bases, with 16 bases remaining between them. Germline V gives CDR1 SGHDT, CDR2 YYEEEE. The CDR3 runs to 15 residues. This chain's CDR3 is CASSFRAFGSETQYF. The CDR3 DNA, read in part, is TGTGCCAGCAGCTTTAGGGCCTTTGGCAGCGAGACC.

Worth noting for this clone: The read halts 3 residues ahead of the CDR3 end, with the missing end drawn from the germline J gene. The chain joins TRBV6-2 or TRBV6-3 to TRBJ2-3; 9 positions agree with TRBD1. J was trimmed by 0 bases and V by 6 bases; bases with no gene match: 7. The germline V gene encodes CDR1 MNHEY and CDR2 SVGEGT. The CDR3 extends over 16 amino acids. The part of the CDR3 DNA that was read is TGTGCCAGCAGGACCCCGGGACAGGGAAGCACAGATACG. Its protein product is CASRTPGQGSTDT. From start to end, the CDR3 is CASRTPGQGSTDTQYF.

Notes on this clone: The DNA ends 3 residues before the CDR3 does, and the rest of the CDR3 is filled in from the germline J gene. The V gene is TRBV6-1, the J gene TRBJ1-2; 8 bases fit TRBD1. This CDR3 comprises 15 residues. CDR1 is MNHNS, CDR2 SASEGT, per germline. Unmatched junction bases numbered 8, after V lost 6 bases and J lost 2 bases. This CDR3 is CASREQGVGNYGYTF. Partial CDR3 DNA: TGTGCCAGCAGGGAACAGGGGGTGGGAAACTATGGC.

The covered CDR3 bases are TGTGCCAGCAGTTTGGGCAGGGCTGGGGCTGAA. It codes for CASSLGRAGAE. The whole CDR3 sequence reads CASSLGRAGAEAFF. The chain joins TRBV6-2 or TRBV6-3 to TRBJ1-1; D is perhaps TRBD1 (5 bases). The CDR3 end is not reached by the read, which stops 3 residues before it; the germline J gene fills it in. Germline V gene data show CDR1 as MNHEY and CDR2 as SVGEGT. With 4 bases removed from V and 6 bases from J, the gap between germline ends came to 15 bases. This CDR3 contains 14 residues.

Note on this clone: The CDR3 end lies 3 residues beyond the end of the read and is filled in from the germline J gene. V usage is TRBV28 and J usage is TRBJ2-6; 9 bases are a match to TRBD1. The germline V gene encodes CDR1 MDHEN and CDR2 SYDVKM. The length of the CDR3 is 18 residues. J lost 1 base, V lost 3 bases, and 7 bases had no gene match. The CDR3 sequence is CASSFWGQGVSGANVLTF. CDR3 bases read: TGTGCCAGCAGTTTTTGGGGACAGGGTGTGTCTGGGGCCAACGTC.

Concerning this clone: The DNA ends 3 residues before the CDR3 does, and the rest of the CDR3 is filled in from the germline J gene. The genes are TRBV5-1 and TRBJ1-3; D remains ambiguous. The V gene's germline CDR1 is SGHRS and CDR2 YFSETQ. The ends were cut back, 0 bases at V and 1 base at J, with 5 bases in the middle. The CDR3 loop spans 14 amino acids. The sequenced CDR3 bases are TGCGCCAGCAGCTTGGGGACTTCTGGAAACACC. It encodes CASSLGTSGNT. The whole CDR3 sequence reads CASSLGTSGNTIYF.

For this clone: The CDR3 end falls 3 residues outside the read, so it is completed with the germline J gene. The rearrangement uses TRBV19 and TRBJ1-1; possible D gene TRBD1, 5 bases. CDR1 LNHDA and CDR2 SQIVND come from the germline V gene (reference sequence). The CDR3 is 15 amino acids. V was clipped by 9 bases and J by 5 bases, with 22 bases between them. This CDR3 is CASLDQGGVVTEAFF. The sequenced part of the CDR3 DNA is TGTGCCAGCCTAGACCAGGGAGGGGTGGTAACTGAA. Full variable domain (outside the CDR3, taken from reference TRBV19 and TRBJ1-1): DGGITQSPKYLFRKEGQNVTLSCEQNLNHDAMYWYRQDPGQGLRLIYYSQIVNDFQKGDIAEGYSVSREKKESFPLTVTSAQKNPTAFYLCASLDQGGVVTEAFFGQGTRLTVV.

Concerning this clone itself: The DNA ends 3 residues before the CDR3 does, and the rest of the CDR3 is filled in from the germline J gene. This chain joins TRBV7-9 and TRBJ2-5, with a tentative D call TRBD2 (6 bases). The V and J ends lost 4 bases and 3 bases respectively, with 12 bases between them. The CDR3 contains 14 residues. The germline gives CDR1 SEHNR, CDR2 FQNEAQ (reference sequence). Incomplete CDR3 DNA: TGTGCCAGCAGCTCAGGGACTGACGAAGAGACC. This gives the protein CASSSGTDEET. The whole CDR3 protein reads CASSSGTDEETQYF. Full variable domain (rest looked up from reference TRBV7-9 and TRBJ2-5): DTGVSQNPRHKITKRGQNVTFRCDPISEHNRLYWYRQTLGQGPEFLTYFQNEAQLEKSRLLSDRFSAERPKGSFSTLEIQRTEQGDSAMYLCASSSGTDEETQYFGPGTRLLVL.

The CDR3 sequence: CASSLSGTGGNQPQHF. The covered CDR3 bases are TGCGCCAGCAGCTTGTCAGGGACAGGGGGGAATCAGCCC. J is TRBJ1-5 and V is TRBV5-1; 11 nucleotides match TRBD1. The read terminates 3 residues before the CDR3 end, so the remaining end is supplied by the germline J gene. The CDR3 covers 16 residues. V lost 1 base and J lost 4; bases outside the gene matches: 4. The germline gives CDR1 SGHRS, CDR2 YFSETQ.